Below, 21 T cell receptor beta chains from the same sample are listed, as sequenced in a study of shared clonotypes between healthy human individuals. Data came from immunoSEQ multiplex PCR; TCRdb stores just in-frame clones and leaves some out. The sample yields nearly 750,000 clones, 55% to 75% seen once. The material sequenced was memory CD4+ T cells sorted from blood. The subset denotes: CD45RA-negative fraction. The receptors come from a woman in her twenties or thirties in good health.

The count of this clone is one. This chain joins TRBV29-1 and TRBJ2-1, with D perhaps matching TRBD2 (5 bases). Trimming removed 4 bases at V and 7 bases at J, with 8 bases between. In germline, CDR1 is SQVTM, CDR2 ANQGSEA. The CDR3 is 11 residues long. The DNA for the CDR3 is TGCAGCGTTGTACCGGGAAATGAGCAGTTCTTC. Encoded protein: CSVVPGNEQFF.

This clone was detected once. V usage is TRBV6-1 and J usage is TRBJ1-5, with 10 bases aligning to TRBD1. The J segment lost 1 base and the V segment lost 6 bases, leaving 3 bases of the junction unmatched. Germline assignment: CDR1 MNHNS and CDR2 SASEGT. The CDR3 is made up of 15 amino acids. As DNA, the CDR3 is TGTGCCAGCAGAAGACAGGGGGCGAGCAATCAGCCCCAGCATTTT. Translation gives CASRRQGASNQPQHF.

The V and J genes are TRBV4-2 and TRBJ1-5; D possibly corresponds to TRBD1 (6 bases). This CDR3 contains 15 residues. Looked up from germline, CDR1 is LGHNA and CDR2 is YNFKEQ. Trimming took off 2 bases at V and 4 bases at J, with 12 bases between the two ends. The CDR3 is CASSQLQGVNQPQHF. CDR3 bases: TGTGCCAGCAGCCAATTACAGGGCGTAAATCAGCCCCAGCATTTT.

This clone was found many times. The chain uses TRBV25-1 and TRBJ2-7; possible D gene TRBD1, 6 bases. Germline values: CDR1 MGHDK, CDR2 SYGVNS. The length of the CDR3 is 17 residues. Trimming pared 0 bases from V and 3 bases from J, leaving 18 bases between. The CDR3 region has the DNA TGTGCCAGCAGTGAATACTGGTCCCAGGGGAAGCTCTACGAGCAGTACTTC. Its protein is CASSEYWSQGKLYEQYF.

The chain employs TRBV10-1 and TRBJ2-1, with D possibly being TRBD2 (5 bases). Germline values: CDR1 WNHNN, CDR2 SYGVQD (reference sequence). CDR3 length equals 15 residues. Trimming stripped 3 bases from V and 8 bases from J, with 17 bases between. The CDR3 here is CASSDGGLGFDEQFF. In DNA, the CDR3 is TGCGCCAGCAGTGATGGCGGGTTAGGGTTCGATGAGCAGTTCTTC.

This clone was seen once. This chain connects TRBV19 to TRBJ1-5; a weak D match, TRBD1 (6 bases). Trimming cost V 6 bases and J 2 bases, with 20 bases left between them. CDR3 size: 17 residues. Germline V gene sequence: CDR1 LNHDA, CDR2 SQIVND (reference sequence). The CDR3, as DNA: TGTGCCAGTAGCGTCCCAGTTACGGGGGCTGGCAATCAGCCCCAGCATTTT. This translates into CASSVPVTGAGNQPQHF.

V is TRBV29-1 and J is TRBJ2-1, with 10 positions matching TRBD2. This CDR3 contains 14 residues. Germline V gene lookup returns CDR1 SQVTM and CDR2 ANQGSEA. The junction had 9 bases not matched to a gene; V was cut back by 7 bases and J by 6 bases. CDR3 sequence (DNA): TGCAGCGGGTCTATAGCGGGAGGCGGCAATGAGCAGTTCTTC. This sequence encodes CSGSIAGGGNEQFF.

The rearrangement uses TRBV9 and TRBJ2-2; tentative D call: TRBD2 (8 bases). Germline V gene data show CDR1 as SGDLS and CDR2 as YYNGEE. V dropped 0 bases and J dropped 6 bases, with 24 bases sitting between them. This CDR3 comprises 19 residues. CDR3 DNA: TGTGCCAGCAGCGTAGGAACCGGGACTAGAAGGGGGCAGGCCGGGGAGCTGTTTTTT. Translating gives CASSVGTGTRRGQAGELFF. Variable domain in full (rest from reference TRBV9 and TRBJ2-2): DSGVTQTPKHLITATGQRVTLRCSPRSGDLSVYWYQQSLDQGLQFLIQYYNGEERAKGNILERFSAQQFPDLHSELNLSSLELGDSALYFCASSVGTGTRRGQAGELFFGEGSRLTVL.

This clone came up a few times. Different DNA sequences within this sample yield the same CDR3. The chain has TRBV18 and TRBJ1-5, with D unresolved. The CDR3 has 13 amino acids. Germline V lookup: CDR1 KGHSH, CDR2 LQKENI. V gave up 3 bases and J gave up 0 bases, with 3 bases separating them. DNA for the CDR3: TGTGCCAGCTCACCGGATAGCAATCAGCCCCAGCATTTT. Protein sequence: CASSPDSNQPQHF.

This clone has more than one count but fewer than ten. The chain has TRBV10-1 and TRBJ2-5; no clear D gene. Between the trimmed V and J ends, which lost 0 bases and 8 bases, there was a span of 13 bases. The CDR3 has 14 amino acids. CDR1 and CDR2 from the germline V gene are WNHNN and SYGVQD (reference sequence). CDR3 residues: CASSESRVPVTQYF. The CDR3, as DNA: TGCGCCAGCAGTGAGTCCCGGGTCCCGGTCACCCAGTACTTC.

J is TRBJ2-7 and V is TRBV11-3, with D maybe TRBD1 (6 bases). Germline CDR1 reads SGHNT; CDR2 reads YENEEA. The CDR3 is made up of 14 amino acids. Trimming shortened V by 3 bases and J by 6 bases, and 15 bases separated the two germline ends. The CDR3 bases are TGTGCCAGCAGCTTTTCGGGACAAGGGGCCGAGCAGTACTTC. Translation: CASSFSGQGAEQYF.

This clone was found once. CDR3 residues: CASSLSIGHGYTF. In nucleotides, the CDR3 is TGTGCCAGCAGCTTAAGTATAGGGCACGGCTACACCTTC. The chain recombines TRBV7-9 with TRBJ1-2; D call uncertain. In germline, CDR1 is SEHNR, CDR2 FQNEAQ (reference sequence). The CDR3 covers 13 residues. Deletions cut 2 bases from V and 8 bases from J, with 12 bases between.

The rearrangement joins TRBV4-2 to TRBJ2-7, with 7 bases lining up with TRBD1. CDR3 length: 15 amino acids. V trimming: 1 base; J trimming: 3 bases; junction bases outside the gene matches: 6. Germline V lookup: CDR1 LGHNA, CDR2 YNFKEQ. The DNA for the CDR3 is TGTGCCAGCAGCCAAGCGGTGGGACAGAACTACGAGCAGTACTTC. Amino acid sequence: CASSQAVGQNYEQYF.

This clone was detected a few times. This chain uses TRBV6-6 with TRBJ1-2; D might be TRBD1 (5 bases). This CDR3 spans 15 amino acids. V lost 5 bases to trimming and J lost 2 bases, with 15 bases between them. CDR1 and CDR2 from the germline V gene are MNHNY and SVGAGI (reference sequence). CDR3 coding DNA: TGTGCCAGCAGTGACGCAGGGTTTTCGAACTATGGCTACACCTTC. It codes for CASSDAGFSNYGYTF.

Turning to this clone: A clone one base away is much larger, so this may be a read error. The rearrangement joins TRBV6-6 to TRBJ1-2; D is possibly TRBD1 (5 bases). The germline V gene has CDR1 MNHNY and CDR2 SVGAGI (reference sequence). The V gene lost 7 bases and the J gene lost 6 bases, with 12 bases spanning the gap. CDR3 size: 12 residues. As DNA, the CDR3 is TGTGCCAGCAACCGGGGAGGGGATGGCTACACCTTC. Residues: CASNRGGDGYTF.

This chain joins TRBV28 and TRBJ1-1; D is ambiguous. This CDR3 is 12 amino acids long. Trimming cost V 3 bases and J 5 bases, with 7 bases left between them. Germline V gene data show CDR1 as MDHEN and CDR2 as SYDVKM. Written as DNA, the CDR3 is TGTGCCAGCAGTTTTTGGGGTACTGAAGCTTTCTTT. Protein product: CASSFWGTEAFF.

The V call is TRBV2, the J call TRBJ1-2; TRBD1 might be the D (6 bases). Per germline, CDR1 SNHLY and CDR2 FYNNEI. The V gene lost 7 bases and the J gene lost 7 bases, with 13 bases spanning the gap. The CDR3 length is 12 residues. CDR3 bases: TGTGCCAGCACCCGAGGGGGAAGTGGCTACACCTTC. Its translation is CASTRGGSGYTF.

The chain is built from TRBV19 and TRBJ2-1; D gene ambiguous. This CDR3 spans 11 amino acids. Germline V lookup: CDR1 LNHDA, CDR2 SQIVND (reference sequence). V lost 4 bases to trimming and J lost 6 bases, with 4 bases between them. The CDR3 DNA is TGTGCCAGTAGTAAAGTCAATGAGCAGTTCTTC. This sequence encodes CASSKVNEQFF.

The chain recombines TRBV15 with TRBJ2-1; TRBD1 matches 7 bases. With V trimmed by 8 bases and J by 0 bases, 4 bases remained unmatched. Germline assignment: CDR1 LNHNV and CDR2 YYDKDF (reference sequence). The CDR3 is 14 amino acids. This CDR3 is CATATGSSYNEQFF. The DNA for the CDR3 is TGTGCCACCGCGACAGGGAGCTCCTACAATGAGCAGTTCTTC.

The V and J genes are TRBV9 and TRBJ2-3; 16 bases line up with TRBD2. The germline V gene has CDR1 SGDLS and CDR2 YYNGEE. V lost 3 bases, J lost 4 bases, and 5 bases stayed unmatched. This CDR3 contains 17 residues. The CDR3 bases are TGTGCCAGCAGCGAAGGGACTAGCGGGAGGGGATCAGATACGCAGTATTTT. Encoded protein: CASSEGTSGRGSDTQYF.

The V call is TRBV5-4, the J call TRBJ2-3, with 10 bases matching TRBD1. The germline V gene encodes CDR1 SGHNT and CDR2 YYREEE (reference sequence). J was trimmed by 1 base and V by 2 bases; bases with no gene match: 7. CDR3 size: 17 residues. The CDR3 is CASSFLSGTGGTDTQYF. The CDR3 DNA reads TGTGCCAGCAGCTTCCTTTCCGGGACAGGGGGCACAGATACGCAGTATTTT. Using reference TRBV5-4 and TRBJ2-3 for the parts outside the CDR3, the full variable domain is ETGVTQSPTHLIKTRGQQVTLRCSSQSGHNTVSWYQQALGQGPQFIFQYYREEENGRGNFPPRFSGLQFPNYSSELNVNALELDDSALYLCASSFLSGTGGTDTQYFGPGTRLTVL.